One and the same sample provided the 20 T cell receptor beta chains below, sequenced in a study of T-cell reconstitution after alpha-beta-depleted transplantation in children. The library targeted TCRbeta and was prepared with unique molecular identifiers. A single record per CDR3 protein comes from TCRdb applying MiXCR to the PCR reads. Of fewer than 550,000 distinct CDR3 sequences in the sample, 10% to 13% were seen once. The source material was PBMCs, sampled before TCRalphabeta/CD19-depleted stem cell transplant. These receptors were collected from a child aged 2 to 9 with inherited bone marrow failure, due to receive a stem cell transplant.

As regards this clonotype: A read error may explain this, as a much larger clone is one base away. The chain uses TRBV28 and TRBJ1-4, with a possible D match to TRBD1 (5 bases). V was cut by 8 bases and J by 7 bases, with 23 bases left in between. This CDR3 has 16 residues. In germline, CDR1 is MDHEN, CDR2 SYDVKM. CDR3 loop: CASCPQGTVISEKLFF. As DNA, the CDR3 is TGTGCCAGCTGCCCTCAGGGAACGGTAATTAGTGAAAAACTGTTTTTT. Complete variable domain (other parts from reference TRBV28 and TRBJ1-4): DVKVTQSSRYLVKRTGEKVFLECVQDMDHENMFWYRQDPGLGLRLIYFSYDVKMKEKGDIPEGYSVSREKKERFSLILESASTNQTSMYLCASCPQGTVISEKLFFGSGTQLSVL.

This clonotype was counted many times. The chain combines TRBV28 with TRBJ1-5; TRBD1 matches at 8 bases. Germline V gene sequence: CDR1 MDHEN, CDR2 SYDVKM. The CDR3 has 15 amino acids. V was clipped by 1 base and J by 6 bases; unmatched bases: 5. CDR3 region: CASSLSAGGSQPQHF. In DNA form, the CDR3 reads TGTGCCAGCAGTTTATCGGCAGGGGGCAGTCAGCCCCAGCATTTT.

This clonotype was observed many times. The V call is TRBV10-2, the J call TRBJ1-2, with 12 bases aligning to TRBD1. V dropped 5 bases and J dropped 9; count of bases not matched to a gene: 4. The CDR3 consists of 13 residues. Germline V lookup: CDR1 WSHSY, CDR2 SAAADI. The CDR3 sequence: CASSPGTGGSYTF. Here the CDR3 DNA reads TGCGCCAGCAGTCCCGGGACAGGGGGCAGCTACACCTTC.

V usage is TRBV20-1 and J usage is TRBJ2-7; maybe TRBD1 (6 bases). This CDR3 comprises 14 residues. Germline loops: CDR1 DFQATT, CDR2 SNEGSKA (reference sequence). V shed 2 bases and J shed 0 bases, with 11 bases lying between them. Written as DNA, the CDR3 is TGCAGTGCTAGAAGACAGGCGTCCTCCTACGAGCAGTACTTC. Translating it yields CSARRQASSYEQYF.

The table lists this clonotype with many counts. This chain uses TRBV7-2 with TRBJ2-1; TRBD2 agrees at 13 bases. V lost 5 bases to trimming and J lost 8 bases; unmatched junction nucleotides: 6. The CDR3 runs 15 residues. In germline, CDR1 is SGHTA, CDR2 FQGNSA. CDR3 residues: CASSPRTSGSYEQFF. The CDR3, as DNA: TGTGCCAGCAGCCCAAGGACTAGCGGGAGTTATGAGCAGTTCTTC.

This clonotype was counted many times. V usage is TRBV12-3 or TRBV12-4 and J usage is TRBJ2-7, with 9 bases identical to TRBD1. Losses at the gene ends were 6 bases for V and 7 bases for J; bases not matched to a gene: 7. The CDR3 has 13 residues. Here the CDR3 reads CASRKQGAREQYF. In nucleotides, the CDR3 is TGTGCCAGCAGAAAACAGGGGGCGCGGGAGCAGTACTTC.

This clonotype was seen repeatedly, ten times or more. This rearrangement joins TRBV6-2 or TRBV6-3 to TRBJ2-7; 10 nucleotides align to TRBD1. The CDR3 spans 15 residues. Germline V CDR1 and CDR2: MNHEY, SVGEGT. The ends lost 5 bases at V and 2 bases at J; junction bases unmatched: 6. The CDR3 DNA follows: TGTGCCAGCAGTCGCCGGACAGGGGGTGCCTACGAGCAGTACTTC. Translating gives CASSRRTGGAYEQYF.

This clonotype came up many times. The chain has TRBV12-3 or TRBV12-4 and TRBJ1-1, with D unresolved. This CDR3 is built from 14 residues. The V end was cut by 4 bases, the J end by 1 base, with 10 bases between. CDR3 nucleotides: TGTGCCAGCAGTTGGGCCGGGTCGAACACTGAAGCTTTCTTT. Protein sequence: CASSWAGSNTEAFF.

This clonotype came up many times. Mismatch with germline at one junction end may stem from a read error. The V and J genes are TRBV4-2 and TRBJ2-3; 8 bases line up with TRBD2. Germline loops: CDR1 LGHNA, CDR2 YNFKEQ. There are 17 residues in the CDR3. DNA for the CDR3: TGTGCCAGCAGCCAAGGTCGGTCTCGGGAGGGCCCAGATACCCAGTATTTT. Protein product: CASSQGRSREGPDTQYF.

The rearrangement joins TRBV30 to TRBJ1-3; D is uncertain. This CDR3 is 13 amino acids long. The V gene lost 0 bases and the J gene lost 10 bases, with 13 bases spanning the gap. CDR1 is GTSNPN, CDR2 SVGIG, per germline (reference sequence). CDR3 sequence: CAWSVFGQGTIYF. In nucleotides, the CDR3 is TGTGCCTGGAGTGTATTCGGGCAAGGGACCATATATTTT.

V and J are TRBV27 and TRBJ2-3; unclear D gene. Trimming pared 7 bases from V and 1 base from J, leaving 15 bases between. This CDR3 is built from 15 residues. Germline V gene data show CDR1 as MNHEY and CDR2 as SMNVEV (reference sequence). CDR3 residues: CASNRSLPGTDTQYF. Here the CDR3 DNA reads TGTGCCAGCAACCGTTCCCTCCCGGGCACAGATACGCAGTATTTT.

This clonotype occurred many times. This chain links TRBV20-1 with TRBJ2-3; no firm D call. Germline V lookup: CDR1 DFQATT, CDR2 SNEGSKA (reference sequence). The CDR3 extends over 14 amino acids. Trimming removed 6 bases at V and 1 base at J, with 14 bases between. In DNA form, the CDR3 reads TGCAGTGCCGCCAATCGACGCGGCACAGATACGCAGTATTTT. Protein sequence: CSAANRRGTDTQYF.

V gene TRBV27 combines with J gene TRBJ1-5; unclear D gene. This CDR3 has 14 residues. Germline V gene sequence: CDR1 MNHEY, CDR2 SMNVEV (reference sequence). V gave up 2 bases and J gave up 3 bases, with 8 bases separating them. CDR3 DNA: TGTGCCAGCAGTTTAATAGGAGCCAATCAGCCCCAGCATTTT. Translating it yields CASSLIGANQPQHF.

The rearrangement links TRBV15 to TRBJ1-5, with unresolved D. Per germline, CDR1 LNHNV and CDR2 YYDKDF (reference sequence). The V end was cut by 3 bases, the J end by 0 bases, with 12 bases between. This CDR3 has 16 amino acids. DNA of the CDR3: TGTGCCACCAGCAGCGTTACAGCTTATAGCAATCAGCCCCAGCATTTT. Its protein product is CATSSVTAYSNQPQHF.

The table lists this clonotype with many counts. The gene calls are TRBV6-1 and TRBJ2-5; D is perhaps TRBD1 (6 bases). Deletions cut 10 bases from V and 6 bases from J, with 18 bases between. The length of the CDR3 is 13 residues. CDR1 is MNHNS and CDR2 is SASEGT in the germline V gene. The CDR3 sequence is CATTGRGGQTQYF. The DNA of the CDR3 is TGTGCCACCACCGGCAGGGGCGGGCAGACCCAGTACTTC.

This clonotype was recorded many times. The V call is TRBV7-2, the J call TRBJ2-1, with a tentative D call TRBD2 (6 bases). V was clipped by 2 bases and J by 2 bases, with 10 bases between them. CDR1 SGHTA and CDR2 FQGNSA come from the germline V gene. The CDR3 consists of 15 residues. In DNA form, the CDR3 reads TGTGCCAGCAGCTTAAACGGAGGGGCCTACAATGAGCAGTTCTTC. It specifies CASSLNGGAYNEQFF.

The V and J genes are TRBV7-6 and TRBJ2-3; the D is unclear. V shed 5 bases and J shed 6 bases, with 12 bases lying between them. Germline CDR1 and CDR2: SGHVS and FNYEAQ. CDR3 length: 13 amino acids. CDR3 in DNA: TGTGCCAGCAGCCAGAGACCGCCGGATACGCAGTATTTT. Translation: CASSQRPPDTQYF.

This clonotype was observed a handful of times. The chain is built from TRBV5-1 and TRBJ1-2; D gene uncertain. The CDR3 length is 15 residues. Germline CDR1 and CDR2: SGHRS and YFSETQ. Trimming stripped 0 bases from V and 4 bases from J, with 13 bases between. DNA for the CDR3: TGCGCCAGCAGCTTGGTGGCAGGAACGGGCTATGGCTACACCTTC. Translated: CASSLVAGTGYGYTF.

This clonotype has a count of ten or more. The CDR3 DNA follows: TGTGCCAGCAGTGAGAGGCTAGCGGGGGCGAGCAATGAGCAGTTCTTC. Protein sequence: CASSERLAGASNEQFF. V is TRBV2 and J is TRBJ2-1; the match to TRBD2 covers 10 bases. Germline CDR1 SNHLY, CDR2 FYNNEI. Trimming took 3 bases from V and 6 from J; bases not matched to a gene: 8. CDR3 length: 16 residues.

At least ten counts were recorded for this clonotype. The J gene is TRBJ2-1, the V gene TRBV9, with D perhaps matching TRBD1 (6 bases). Between the trimmed V and J ends, which lost 0 bases and 0 bases, there was a span of 7 bases. The CDR3 length is 15 residues. The germline V gene has CDR1 SGDLS and CDR2 YYNGEE. As DNA, the CDR3 is TGTGCCAGCAGCGTAGCAGGGGACTCCTACAATGAGCAGTTCTTC. Translating it yields CASSVAGDSYNEQFF.